The 22 T cell receptor beta chains below all came from one sample that was sequenced in a study of T cell changes during pregnancy in multiple sclerosis. Assay used: immunoSEQ multiplex PCR; TCRdb lists only in-frame clones, some missing. The sample lists 100,000 to 130,000 clones; roughly 90% were seen once. The specimen was peripheral blood, collected in the third trimester of pregnancy. All receptors derive from a female donor in good health, enrolled as a control in a pregnancy study.

The chain employs TRBV6-5 and TRBJ2-7; TRBD2 aligns across 11 bases. The CDR3 is 16 residues long. The germline CDR1 and CDR2 sequences are MNHEY and SVGAGI. V lost 2 bases and J lost 0; bases outside the gene matches: 3. CDR3 loop: CASSYRTSGSSYEQYF. For the CDR3, the DNA is TGTGCCAGCAGTTACCGTACTAGCGGGAGCTCCTACGAGCAGTACTTC.

The genes are TRBV10-3 and TRBJ1-1, with 7 bases lining up with TRBD1. The CDR3 covers 14 residues. Germline V gene data show CDR1 as ENHRY and CDR2 as SYGVKD. V gave up 6 bases and J gave up 1 base; unmatched junction bases: 5. CDR3: CAIRLNRGNTEAFF. Written as DNA, the CDR3 is TGTGCCATCAGACTCAACAGGGGGAACACTGAAGCTTTCTTT.

The chain recombines TRBV10-1 with TRBJ2-5, with TRBD2 identical over 8 bases. CDR3 size: 13 residues. Trimming at V came to 8 bases and at J to 2 bases, leaving 4 bases not matched to a gene. Germline V gene lookup returns CDR1 WNHNN and CDR2 SYGVQD (reference sequence). DNA for the CDR3: TGCGCCAGCGGAATAGCGGGGCAAGAGACCCAGTACTTC. This codes for CASGIAGQETQYF.

This chain links TRBV5-4 with TRBJ2-7; 10 bases fit TRBD1. J was trimmed by 5 bases and V by 3 bases; bases with no gene match: 8. Germline values: CDR1 SGHNT, CDR2 YYREEE (reference sequence). The CDR3 contains 15 residues. Written as DNA, the CDR3 is TGTGCCAGCAGCTACCCGGGACAGGGGCTCCACGAGCAGTACTTC. As protein: CASSYPGQGLHEQYF.

This rearrangement joins TRBV7-2 to TRBJ1-1; TRBD1 is a possible D gene (6 bases). The CDR3 has 16 amino acids. Trimming removed 2 bases from V and 1 base from J, with 14 bases in between. Germline CDR1 SGHTA, CDR2 FQGNSA. Here the CDR3 reads CASSLMGAGANTEAFF. The CDR3 DNA sequence: TGTGCCAGCAGCTTAATGGGGGCCGGTGCGAACACTGAAGCTTTCTTT. Looking up the rest from reference TRBV7-2 and TRBJ1-1 gives the full variable domain: GAGVSQSPSNKVTEKGKDVELRCDPISGHTALYWYRQSLGQGLEFLIYFQGNSAPDKSGLPSDRFSAERTGGSVSTLTIQRTQQEDSAVYLCASSLMGAGANTEAFFGQGTRLTVV.

V is TRBV7-8 and J is TRBJ1-1; the D is unclear. Per the germline V gene, CDR1 is SGHVS and CDR2 is FQNEAQ. V lost 3 bases, J lost 5 bases, and 10 bases lay in between. This CDR3 is 13 amino acids long. The CDR3 sequence is CASSFGSWTEAFF. CDR3 DNA sequence: TGTGCCAGCAGCTTCGGGTCGTGGACTGAAGCTTTCTTT.

CDR3 bases: TGCGCCAGCACCAAACGACTAGCGGGAGGTCAGAATGAGCAGTTCTTC. Its protein product is CASTKRLAGGQNEQFF. V gene TRBV10-2 combines with J gene TRBJ2-1, with 13 bases identical to TRBD2. Germline assignment: CDR1 WSHSY and CDR2 SAAADI. J was trimmed by 7 bases and V by 7 bases; bases with no gene match: 10. This CDR3 contains 16 residues.

The chain has TRBV30 and TRBJ1-1; the match to TRBD1 covers 7 bases. Germline CDR1 is GTSNPN and CDR2 is SVGIG (reference sequence). This CDR3 contains 13 residues. After removal of 3 bases from V and 5 bases from J, the junction contained 6 bases not matched to a gene. The CDR3 reads CAWSSTGTTEAFF. CDR3 bases: TGTGCCTGGAGCTCGACAGGGACGACTGAAGCTTTCTTT.

The chain has TRBV18 and TRBJ1-6, with D maybe TRBD1 (5 bases). Germline lookup yields CDR1 KGHSH and CDR2 LQKENI. The CDR3 spans 16 residues. The germline V and J ends were trimmed by 4 bases and 7 bases, with 17 bases remaining between them. DNA of the CDR3: TGTGCCAGCTCACAACCATATCAGGACAACAATTCACCCCTCCACTTT. This codes for CASSQPYQDNNSPLHF.

This rearrangement joins TRBV23-1 to TRBJ1-5; D perhaps matches TRBD1 (5 bases). TRBV23-1 is filed as an ORF, its function uncertain. V was pared by 1 base and J by 2 bases, with 12 bases between. The CDR3 runs to 16 residues. The CDR3 loop is CASSQCPMTGNQPQHF. CDR3 sequence (DNA): TGCGCCAGCAGTCAATGTCCCATGACAGGCAATCAGCCCCAGCATTTT.

In this sample, this clone turned up once. This sequence joins TRBV5-5 and TRBJ2-7, with D possibly matching TRBD1 (5 bases). V lost 3 bases and J 4 bases, leaving 17 bases between the germline ends. The CDR3 is 15 amino acids. The V gene's germline CDR1 is SGHKS and CDR2 YYEKEE (reference sequence). CDR3 nucleotide sequence: TGTGCCAGCAGCTCAGACGCAGGGAATGTATACGAGCAGTACTTC. It translates to CASSSDAGNVYEQYF.

V usage is TRBV5-6 and J usage is TRBJ1-5; possibly TRBD1 for D (6 bases). Germline loops: CDR1 SGHDT, CDR2 YYEEEE. This CDR3 has 12 residues. Trimming left V 8 bases short and J 6 bases short, with 12 bases between. In nucleotides, the CDR3 is TGTGCCAGAGTACAGGGAAGTCAGCCCCAGCATTTT. Its protein product is CARVQGSQPQHF.

The chain employs TRBV11-3 and TRBJ2-1, with 7 bases fitting TRBD1. Germline assignment: CDR1 SGHNT and CDR2 YENEEA. Trimming at V came to 1 base and at J to 6 bases, leaving 6 bases not matched to a gene. The CDR3 length is 15 residues. As DNA, the CDR3 is TGTGCCAGCAGCTTAGGTGACAGGGTGTTCAATGAGCAGTTCTTC. Its translation is CASSLGDRVFNEQFF.

The chain combines TRBV9 with TRBJ2-3; the match to TRBD2 covers 14 bases. Germline trimming cut 4 bases from V and 5 bases from J; bases unmatched to any gene: 9. CDR1 is SGDLS, CDR2 YYNGEE, per germline. The CDR3 sequence is 17 residues long. The CDR3 loop is CASSLSTSGGAGDTQYF. In DNA form, the CDR3 reads TGTGCCAGCAGCCTATCGACTAGCGGGGGGGCAGGAGATACGCAGTATTTT.

The chain carries TRBV30 and TRBJ2-5; TRBD1 is a possible D gene (6 bases). The end of the DNA aligns better with TRBJ2-7, so the J call may be wrong. The CDR3 loop spans 15 amino acids. Germline loops: CDR1 GTSNPN, CDR2 SVGIG (reference sequence). CDR3 DNA sequence: TGTGCCTGGAGTGGCGAGGGGCAGGGGTTGTACGAGCAGTACTTC. As protein: CAWSGEGQGLYEQYF.

The rearrangement joins TRBV27 to TRBJ2-1; tentative D call: TRBD2 (6 bases). Per the germline V gene, CDR1 is MNHEY and CDR2 is SMNVEV (reference sequence). V shed 5 bases and J shed 1 base, with 18 bases lying between them. The CDR3 sequence is 17 residues long. CDR3 bases: TGTGCCAGCAGTGGCGGTTACGGGGCGGGATCCTACAATGAGCAGTTCTTC. It codes for CASSGGYGAGSYNEQFF.

This sequence joins TRBV9 and TRBJ2-1, with 7 bases identical to TRBD1. Germline loops: CDR1 SGDLS, CDR2 YYNGEE. With V trimmed by 4 bases and J by 7 bases, 11 bases remained unmatched. The CDR3 covers 15 residues. The CDR3 loop reads CASSPRGLQGNEQFF. CDR3 in DNA: TGTGCCAGCAGCCCCAGGGGGTTACAGGGGAATGAGCAGTTCTTC.

The CDR3 DNA reads TGTGCCAGTAGGCAGGGACAGGGGGCGGTCTATGGCTACACCTTC. Protein product: CASRQGQGAVYGYTF. The chain employs TRBV19 and TRBJ1-2; TRBD1 matches at 12 bases. The CDR3 covers 15 residues. Trimming took 6 bases from V and 4 from J; bases not matched to a gene: 6. Per germline, CDR1 LNHDA and CDR2 SQIVND (reference sequence).

The V gene is TRBV9, the J gene TRBJ1-1, with a weak D call TRBD1 (5 bases). The CDR3 runs to 15 residues. V was trimmed by 3 bases and J by 2 bases, leaving 14 bases between them. Per the germline V gene, CDR1 is SGDLS and CDR2 is YYNGEE. This CDR3 reads CASSAPGGINTEAFF. CDR3 in DNA: TGTGCCAGCAGCGCGCCCGGGGGAATCAACACTGAAGCTTTCTTT.

This clone came up once. The rearrangement links TRBV27 to TRBJ2-5; TRBD1 might be the D (5 bases). The length of the CDR3 is 17 residues. The germline V and J ends were trimmed by 6 bases and 1 base, with 21 bases remaining between them. From germline, CDR1 is MNHEY and CDR2 SMNVEV (reference sequence). The CDR3 DNA reads TGTGCCAGCAGCCTTTACATCGACAGCTCCTTCCAAGAGACCCAGTACTTC. Translating gives CASSLYIDSSFQETQYF.

V and J are TRBV6-5 and TRBJ1-2; 12 bases line up with TRBD1. J was trimmed by 6 bases and V by 8 bases; bases with no gene match: 4. Per the germline V gene, CDR1 is MNHEY and CDR2 is SVGAGI. This CDR3 has 13 amino acids. CDR3 bases: TGTGCCAGCGGGGACAGGGGGCTACATGGCTACACCTTC. It specifies CASGDRGLHGYTF.

The rearrangement uses TRBV19 and TRBJ1-5, with TRBD1 matching 7 bases. V shed 4 bases and J 9 bases; nucleotides not matched to a gene: 12. The CDR3 contains 15 residues. CDR1 is LNHDA and CDR2 is SQIVND in the germline V gene (reference sequence). In DNA, the CDR3 is TGTGCCAGTAGTAGTACACAGGGGTCTCCGGCGCCCCAGCATTTT. Amino acid sequence: CASSSTQGSPAPQHF.